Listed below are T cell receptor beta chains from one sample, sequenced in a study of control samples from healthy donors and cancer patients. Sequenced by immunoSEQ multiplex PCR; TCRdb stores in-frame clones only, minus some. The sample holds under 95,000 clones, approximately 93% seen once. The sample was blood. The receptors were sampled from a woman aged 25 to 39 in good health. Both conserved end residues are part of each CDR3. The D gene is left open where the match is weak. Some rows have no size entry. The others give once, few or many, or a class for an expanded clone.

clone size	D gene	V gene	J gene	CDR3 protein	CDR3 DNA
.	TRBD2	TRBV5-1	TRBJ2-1	CASRMGLAGTYEQFF	TGCGCCAGCAGAATGGGACTAGCAGGTACCTACGAGCAGTTCTTC
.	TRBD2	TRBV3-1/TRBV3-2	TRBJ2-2	CASSQYSGALNTGELFF	TGTGCCAGCAGCCAATATAGCGGGGCGCTGAACACCGGGGAGCTGTTTTTT
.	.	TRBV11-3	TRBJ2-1	CASSLGWTDNEQFF	TGTGCCAGCAGCTTGGGGTGGACGGACAATGAGCAGTTCTTC
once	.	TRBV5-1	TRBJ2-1	CASSSGPNTYNEQFF	TGCGCCAGCAGCTCTGGACCTAATACGTACAATGAGCAGTTCTTC
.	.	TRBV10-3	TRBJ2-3	CAISDEGGRSTDTQYF	TGTGCCATCAGTGACGAGGGGGGTAGGAGCACAGATACGCAGTATTTT
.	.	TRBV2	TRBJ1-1	CASSEESNTEAFF	TGTGCCAGCAGTGAAGAAAGTAACACTGAAGCTTTCTTT
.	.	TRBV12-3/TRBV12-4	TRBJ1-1	CASSFRGGTEAFF	TGTGCCAGCAGTTTCAGGGGAGGTACTGAAGCTTTCTTT
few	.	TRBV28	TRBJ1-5	CASSKMGIFINQPQHF	TGTGCCAGCAGCAAAATGGGGATTTTTATAAATCAGCCCCAGCATTTT
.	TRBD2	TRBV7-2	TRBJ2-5	CASSGRTSGFQETQYF	TGTGCCAGCAGCGGAAGGACTAGCGGGTTCCAAGAGACCCAGTACTTC
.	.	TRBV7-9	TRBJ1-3	CASSLGAGQLSGNTIYF	TGTGCCAGCAGCTTAGGCGCAGGACAACTCTCTGGAAACACCATATATTTT
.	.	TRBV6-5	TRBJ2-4	CASSYGQALAKNIQYF	TGTGCCAGCAGTTACGGCCAGGCTCTAGCCAAAAACATTCAGTACTTC
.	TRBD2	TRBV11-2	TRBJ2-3	CASSVSGGAGDTQYF	TGTGCCAGCAGCGTTAGCGGGGGGGCCGGAGATACGCAGTATTTT
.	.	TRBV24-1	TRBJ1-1	CAAGGRTEAFF	TGTGCCGCCGGGGGCCGAACTGAAGCTTTCTTT
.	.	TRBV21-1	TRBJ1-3	CASSKGADFRGNTIYF	TGTGCCAGCAGCAAAGGGGCCGATTTCCGGGGAAACACCATATATTTT
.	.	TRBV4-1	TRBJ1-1	CASSRLPNTEAFF	TGCGCCAGCAGCCGGCTTCCGAACACTGAAGCTTTCTTT
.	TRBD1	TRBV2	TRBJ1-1	CASSPPLGQGVGLNTEAFF	TGTGCCAGCAGTCCCCCTTTAGGACAGGGCGTGGGACTGAACACTGAAGCTTTCTTT
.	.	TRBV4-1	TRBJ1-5	CARSPGGRNDQPQHF	TGCGCCCGCAGCCCGGGGGGGAGAAACGATCAGCCCCAGCATTTT
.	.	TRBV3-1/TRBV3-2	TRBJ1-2	CASSVEGSTIYGYTF	TGTGCCAGCAGCGTGGAAGGGTCTACGATCTATGGCTACACCTTC
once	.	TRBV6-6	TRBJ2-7	CASSYYTNEQYF	TGTGCCAGCAGTTACTACACCAACGAGCAGTACTTC
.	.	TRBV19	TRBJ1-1	CASSTPGESMSTEAFF	TGTGCCAGTAGTACCCCGGGAGAAAGTATGAGCACTGAAGCTTTCTTT
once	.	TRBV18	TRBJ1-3	CASSPATSGNTIYF	TGTGCCAGCTCACCGGCGACCTCTGGAAACACCATATATTTT
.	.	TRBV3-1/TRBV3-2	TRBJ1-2	CASSQDRQWAYGYTF	TGTGCCAGCAGCCAAGATAGACAGTGGGCCTATGGCTACACCTTC
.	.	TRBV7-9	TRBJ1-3	CASSPQGGGSGNTIYF	TGTGCCAGCAGCCCCCAGGGTGGGGGATCTGGAAACACCATATATTTT
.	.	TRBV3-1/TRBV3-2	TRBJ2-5	CASSQTSDLGTQYF	TGTGCCAGCAGCCAAACCTCGGATTTAGGGACCCAGTACTTC
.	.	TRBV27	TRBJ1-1	CASSPDRLNTEAFF	TGTGCCAGCAGTCCGGACAGACTAAACACTGAAGCTTTCTTT
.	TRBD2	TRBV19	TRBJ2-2	CASSAPGTTITGELFF	TGTGCCAGTAGTGCCCCCGGGACTACCATCACCGGGGAGCTGTTTTTT
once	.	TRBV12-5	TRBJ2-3	CASLPRTDTQYF	TGTGCTAGCCTCCCTCGCACAGATACGCAGTATTTT
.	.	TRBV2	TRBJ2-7	CASSEWVGRIGEQYF	TGTGCCAGCAGTGAATGGGTTGGGCGGATAGGCGAGCAGTACTTC
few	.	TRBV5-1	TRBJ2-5	CASSLMRMQETQYF	TGCGCCAGCAGCTTGATGCGTATGCAAGAGACCCAGTACTTC
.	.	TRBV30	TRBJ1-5	CAWSGGTEQPQHF	TGTGCCTGGAGTGGAGGGACGGAGCAGCCCCAGCATTTT
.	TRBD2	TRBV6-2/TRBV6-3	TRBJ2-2	CASSSGEGNTGELFF	TGTGCCAGCAGTTCGGGGGAGGGGAACACCGGGGAGCTGTTTTTT
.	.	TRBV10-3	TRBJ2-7	CATGSTSYEQYF	TGTGCCACCGGCAGCACCTCCTACGAGCAGTACTTC
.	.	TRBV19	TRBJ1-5	CASSIGHSNQPQHF	TGTGCCAGTAGTATAGGCCATAGCAATCAGCCCCAGCATTTT